The clone carrying this T cell receptor beta chain came up many times. Its cognate antigen is unknown. No infections or other immune events were documented during collection. TCRdb keeps only in-frame clones here, not all; method: immunoSEQ multiplex PCR. This table has around 94,000 clones, about nine tenths appearing once. V lost 5 bases and J 4 bases, leaving 18 bases between the germline ends. CDR3 length equals 16 residues. CDR1 LNHDA and CDR2 SQIVND come from the germline V gene (reference sequence). The data originate from a study of identifying expanded T cells in peripheral blood. Points from the study as a whole: Technical replicates showed roughly 1.2 changed clones; approximately 2 weeks 15 to 20; four weeks 19. Variance in clone template counts between two-week samples significantly increased with total template count across all healthy donors.

V is TRBV19 and J is TRBJ1-5; the D is unclear. The receptor was isolated from a person aged 18 to 70 in good health. The sample taken for sequencing was blood. The CDR3 nucleotides are TGTGCCAGTAGTCCCCCGGGCAGGTTACGGAATCAGCCCCAGCATTTT. Amino acids: CASSPPGRLRNQPQHF.